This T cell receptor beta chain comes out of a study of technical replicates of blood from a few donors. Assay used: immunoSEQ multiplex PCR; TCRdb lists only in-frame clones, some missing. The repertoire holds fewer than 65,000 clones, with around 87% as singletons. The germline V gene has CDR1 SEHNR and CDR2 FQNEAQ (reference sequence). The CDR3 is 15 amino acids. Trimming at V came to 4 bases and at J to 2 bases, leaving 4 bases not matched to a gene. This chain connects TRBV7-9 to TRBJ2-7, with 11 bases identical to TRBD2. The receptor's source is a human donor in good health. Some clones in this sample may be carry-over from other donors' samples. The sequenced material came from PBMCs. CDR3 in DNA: TGTGCCAGCAGCTCGGGACTAGCGGCACCCTACGAGCAGTACTTC. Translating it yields CASSSGLAAPYEQYF.